This is a list of T cell receptor beta chains from one sample in a study of shared T cell receptors in the human thymus. TCRdb's copy holds only in-frame clones and misses some; the assay was immunoSEQ multiplex PCR. The table shows 550,000 to 800,000 clones, with over 75% occurring only once. This sample also belongs to another study, concerning human thymus T cells.

Sequenced input: thymocytes. The receptors stem from a girl in the first two years of life with a congenital heart defect. Each CDR3 is given with its conserved first and last residue.

CASSQGVVETGETNEKLFF,TRBV4-3
CASTHRVIWGYTF,TRBV28
CASSYLGRGSYNEQFF,TRBV6-5
CASSQGGGGASDTQYF,TRBV14
CASSQDGIVNTEAFF,TRBV4-3
CASREGLAGGLLTDTQYF,TRBV5-4
CASGRVHTEAFF,TRBV28
CASSLSGPPRGTEAFF,TRBV23-1
CASSLADRGQTEAFF,TRBV7-9
CASSLKLAGYFEQFF,TRBV7-3
CASSLVGPQGIQPQHF,TRBV7-8
CASSLGMTGNPYGYTF,TRBV5-4
CASSLVPGGLTGELFF,TRBV7-9
CASSPIRDSNEQYF,TRBV7-2
CASSLSLRATEAFF,TRBV27
CASSQMGQPDDYEQYF,TRBV5-1
CASSRDRPYEQYF,TRBV7-9
CSVGGVQPPRSFGYTF,TRBV29-1
CASSYPPSSGRQFF,TRBV7-8
CASSSNGLAGGVTDTQYF,TRBV5-4
CASSLDHPPDEQFF,TRBV11-2
CASSFSRDPGTNTYNEQFF,TRBV27
CASSEVWGRSYEQYF,TRBV2
CASSTARRGGRVTQYF,TRBV9
CASSPSPRRTSGKYF,TRBV9
CASSYNYSPLHF,TRBV5-4